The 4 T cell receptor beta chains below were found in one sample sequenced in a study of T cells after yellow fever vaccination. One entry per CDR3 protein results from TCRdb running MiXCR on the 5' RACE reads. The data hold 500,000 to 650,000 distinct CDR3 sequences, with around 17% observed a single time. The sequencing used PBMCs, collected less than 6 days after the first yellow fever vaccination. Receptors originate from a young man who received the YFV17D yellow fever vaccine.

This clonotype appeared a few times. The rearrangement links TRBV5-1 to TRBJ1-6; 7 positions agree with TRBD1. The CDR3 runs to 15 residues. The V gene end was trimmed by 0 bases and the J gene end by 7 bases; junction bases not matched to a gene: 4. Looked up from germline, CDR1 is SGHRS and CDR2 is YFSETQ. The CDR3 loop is CASSLDRGRNSPLHF. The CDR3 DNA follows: TGCGCCAGCAGCTTGGACAGGGGTAGGAATTCACCCCTCCACTTT.

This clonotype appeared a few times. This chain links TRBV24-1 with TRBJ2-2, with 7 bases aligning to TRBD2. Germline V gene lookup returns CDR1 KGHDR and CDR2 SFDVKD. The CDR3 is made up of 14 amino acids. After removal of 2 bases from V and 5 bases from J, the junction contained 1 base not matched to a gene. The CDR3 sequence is CATSDSGGTGELFF. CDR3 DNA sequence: TGTGCCACCAGTGATTCGGGGGGTACCGGGGAGCTGTTTTTT.

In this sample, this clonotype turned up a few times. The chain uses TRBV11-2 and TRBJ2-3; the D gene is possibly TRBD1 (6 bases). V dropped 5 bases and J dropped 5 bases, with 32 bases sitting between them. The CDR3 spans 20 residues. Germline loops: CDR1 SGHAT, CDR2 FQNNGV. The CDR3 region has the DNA TGTGCCAGCAGCACCTCCCCAGGGTACAGGGATAACCTCTCGCAAGATACGCAGTATTTT. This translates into CASSTSPGYRDNLSQDTQYF.

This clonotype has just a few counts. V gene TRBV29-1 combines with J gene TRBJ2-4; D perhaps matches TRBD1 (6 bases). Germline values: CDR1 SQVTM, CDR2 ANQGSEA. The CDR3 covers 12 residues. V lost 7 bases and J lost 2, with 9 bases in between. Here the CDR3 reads CSGGQTKNIQYF. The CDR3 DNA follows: TGCAGCGGCGGACAGACCAAAAACATTCAGTACTTC.